A single sample gave rise to the 15 T cell receptor beta chains below, sequenced in a study of T cells in Graves' hyperthyroidism and ophthalmopathy. Amplified TCR beta CDR3 regions derived from RNA transcripts. An initial round of RT-PCR targeting the TCR CDR3 relied on the HTBI primer set. TCRdb independently ran MiXCR on the multiplex PCR reads; one entry per CDR3 protein. The sample yields fewer than 200,000 distinct CDR3 sequences, about a sixth seen once. The sequenced material came from blood. These receptors were taken from a woman between 50 and 59 years old with Graves' hyperthyroidism.

This chain uses TRBV12-3 or TRBV12-4 with TRBJ1-1, with no clear D. The CDR3 contains 14 residues. Trimming cost V 1 base and J 1 base, with 7 bases left between them. CDR3 loop: CASSLVGANTEAFF. CDR3 DNA sequence: TGTGCCAGCAGTTTAGTGGGAGCGAACACTGAAGCTTTCTTT.

The CDR3 nucleotides read TGCGCCAGCAGTCCTGCCGGGACAAGGGCCTACGAGCAGTACTTC. Residues: CASSPAGTRAYEQYF. J is TRBJ2-7 and V is TRBV5-1, with D perhaps TRBD1 (6 bases). CDR1 and CDR2 from the germline V gene are SGHRS and YFSETQ. The V end was cut by 5 bases, the J end by 2 bases, with 17 bases between. The CDR3 extends over 15 amino acids.

V and J are TRBV7-2 and TRBJ2-3; D unresolved. Germline CDR1 SGHTA, CDR2 FQGNSA. The ends were cut back, 4 bases at V and 6 bases at J, with 17 bases in the middle. The CDR3 runs to 15 residues. The CDR3 sequence: CASSYYTGGLDTQYF. CDR3 nucleotide sequence: TGTGCCAGCAGCTACTATACTGGTGGGCTGGATACGCAGTATTTT.

This clonotype came up many times. The chain joins TRBV2 to TRBJ2-3; 8 positions agree with TRBD2. This CDR3 is built from 15 residues. Germline V CDR1 and CDR2: SNHLY, FYNNEI. V dropped 2 bases and J dropped 7; count of bases not matched to a gene: 8. DNA of the CDR3: TGTGCCAGCAGTGAATTTTCGGGGGGGCCAAATACGCAGTATTTT. Amino acids: CASSEFSGGPNTQYF.

The table lists this clonotype with many counts. The rearrangement links TRBV6-1 to TRBJ2-6, with 7 bases lining up with TRBD1. This CDR3 contains 18 residues. CDR1 MNHNS and CDR2 SASEGT come from the germline V gene. The junction had 11 bases not matched to a gene; V was cut back by 5 bases and J by 1 base. Here the CDR3 reads CASSRVPGQSSGANVLTF. CDR3 in DNA: TGTGCCAGCAGTCGAGTCCCGGGACAGTCTTCTGGGGCCAACGTCCTGACTTTC.

There are many counts of this clonotype. V usage is TRBV6-1 and J usage is TRBJ2-5; TRBD1 agrees at 11 bases. Looked up from germline, CDR1 is MNHNS and CDR2 is SASEGT. The CDR3 totals 19 residues. J was trimmed by 6 bases and V by 5 bases; bases with no gene match: 20. The CDR3 nucleotides are TGTGCCAGCAGTCCTCGTCCCGGGACAGGGGGAAGTACGAGAAAGACCCAGTACTTC. Its protein product is CASSPRPGTGGSTRKTQYF.

This clonotype was picked up a small number of times. The chain combines TRBV19 with TRBJ1-2, with D perhaps TRBD1 (6 bases). This CDR3 has 11 residues. V was pared by 4 bases and J by 8 bases, with 8 bases between. Germline assignment: CDR1 LNHDA and CDR2 SQIVND (reference sequence). CDR3 protein: CASSRGGGYTF. CDR3 DNA sequence: TGTGCCAGTAGTAGAGGGGGAGGCTACACCTTC.

This clonotype has only a few counts. The CDR3: CASSRRLAAYNEQFF. CDR3 DNA: TGCGCCAGCAGCCGCCGACTAGCGGCGTACAATGAGCAGTTCTTC. The J gene is TRBJ2-1, the V gene TRBV4-3; 9 bases fit TRBD2. CDR3 length: 15 residues. The J segment lost 4 bases and the V segment lost 4 bases, leaving 5 bases of the junction unmatched. Germline V gene sequence: CDR1 LGHNA, CDR2 YSLEER.

This clonotype was counted ten times or more. The CDR3 DNA is TGCAGTGCTAGAGTGACCGGGGGGGCCAAAGATACGCAGTATTTT. The encoded protein is CSARVTGGAKDTQYF. This chain links TRBV20-1 with TRBJ2-3, with 8 bases matching TRBD2. Germline V CDR1 and CDR2: DFQATT, SNEGSKA (reference sequence). This CDR3 is built from 15 residues. The V and J ends lost 1 base and 5 bases, in that order; junction bases with no gene match: 8.

This clonotype was detected ten times or more. The chain links TRBV18 to TRBJ1-1; 7 bases agree with TRBD1. V dropped 3 bases and J dropped 2; count of bases not matched to a gene: 3. CDR1 and CDR2 (germline): KGHSH, LQKENI. The CDR3 is made up of 14 amino acids. This CDR3 is CASSPGQKNTEAFF. CDR3 nucleotides: TGTGCCAGCTCACCGGGACAGAAAAACACTGAAGCTTTCTTT.

DNA for the CDR3: TGTGCCTGGAGTGTAATGAGTCAGCCCCAGCATTTT. Translated, it gives CAWSVMSQPQHF. The chain recombines TRBV30 with TRBJ1-5; D not resolved. The germline V and J ends were trimmed by 0 bases and 6 bases, with 6 bases remaining between them. Germline CDR1 GTSNPN, CDR2 SVGIG (reference sequence). This CDR3 region has 12 residues.

This clonotype was picked up many times. The chain links TRBV29-1 to TRBJ1-2; D unresolved. Looked up from germline, CDR1 is SQVTM and CDR2 is ANQGSEA. V was shortened by 6 bases and J by 2 bases, with 13 bases between the two germline ends. The CDR3 totals 13 residues. CDR3 in DNA: TGCAGCGTCCGCCGGATTTTGAACTATGGCTACACCTTC. This encodes CSVRRILNYGYTF.

This clonotype was seen ten or more times. This chain links TRBV5-1 with TRBJ2-7, with 9 bases that match TRBD1. From germline, CDR1 is SGHRS and CDR2 YFSETQ. CDR3 length equals 14 residues. V was pared by 0 bases and J by 5 bases, with 3 bases of the junction left unmatched. Here the CDR3 reads CASSLGGQGHEQYF. The CDR3 DNA follows: TGCGCCAGCAGCTTGGGGGGACAGGGCCACGAGCAGTACTTC.

This clonotype has a count of ten or more. The CDR3 here is CASSVGGQGGGYTF. The CDR3 nucleotides read TGTGCCAGCAGCGTAGGGGGACAGGGTGGTGGCTACACCTTC. The chain is built from TRBV9 and TRBJ1-2; 9 positions agree with TRBD1. This CDR3 has 14 amino acids. Trimming at V came to 0 bases and at J to 7 bases, leaving 4 bases not matched to a gene. Germline CDR1 is SGDLS and CDR2 is YYNGEE.

About this clonotype: A much more abundant neighbour one base away suggests this may be a read error. The V call is TRBV15, the J call TRBJ2-3; possible D gene TRBD2, 6 bases. Per the germline V gene, CDR1 is LNHNV and CDR2 is YYDKDF (reference sequence). The CDR3 runs to 14 residues. Trimming cost V 0 bases and J 4 bases, with 8 bases left between them. The CDR3 sequence is CATSRDGGSDTQYF. Written as DNA, the CDR3 is TGTGCCACCAGCAGAGACGGGGGTTCAGATACGCAGTATTTT.